This T cell receptor beta chain was retrieved from a study of shared clonotypes between healthy human individuals. Study background: Three CD4 naive, three CD4 memory, two CD8 naive and one CD8 memory plate were used per donor.

Only one count was recorded for this clone. Germline V gene lookup returns CDR1 MRHNA and CDR2 SNTAGT. The CDR3 loop spans 14 amino acids. V lost 3 bases to trimming and J lost 4 bases; unmatched junction nucleotides: 0. Methods used by the authors: ImmunoSEQ yielded junction-only sequences lacking quality scores, so filtering differed. The assay was immunoSEQ multiplex PCR, and TCRdb's table has in-frame clones only and misses some. Clonal size and the V and J genes are those of that table, whereas D and trimming came from the DNA. In the table there are a few hundred thousand clones, more than 95% of which are singletons.

V gene TRBV6-4 combines with J gene TRBJ1-5; 10 bases match TRBD1. The sequenced material came from naive CD4+ T cells sorted from blood. Subset here: CD45RA+ positively selected. This receptor was obtained from a woman aged 25 to 39 in good health. CDR3 coding DNA: TGTGCCAGCAGTGAGGGACAGGGGAATCAGCCCCAGCATTTT. Translation: CASSEGQGNQPQHF.